Included here is one T cell receptor beta chain sequence, with context. Its antigen remains unknown. These data are taken from a study of cytomegalovirus exposure and HLA in healthy donors. Primers included in the PCR were 60 Vbeta and 13 Jbeta primers. Only in-frame clones appear in the TCRdb table, and some are missing; sequencing was by immunoSEQ multiplex PCR. The data show approximately 170,000 clones, around 77% seen once. Study-wide results and limits: The study listed about 150 cytomegalovirus-associated TCR beta chains.

Germline V gene lookup returns CDR1 LNHNV and CDR2 YYDKDF (reference sequence). There are 15 residues in the CDR3. V lost 1 base to trimming and J lost 4 bases, with 11 bases between them. Sequencing used PBMCs. The chain has TRBV15 and TRBJ1-5, with D unresolved. This receptor was taken from a woman aged 18-30 years in good health and CMV-seronegative. DNA of the CDR3: TGTGCCACCAGCAGAGGAGGAGGGTCAAATCAGCCCCAGCATTTT. Translated, it gives CATSRGGGSNQPQHF.